Detailed here is one T cell receptor beta chain. Its antigen is not identified. The data were obtained in a study of CD8 T cells in Susac syndrome. Overall study results and limits: Individuals included in the TCR sequencing and HLA analysis were acknowledged by the study to be relatively few in number.

Random hexamers were used to reverse transcribe roughly 0.5 to 1 ug of RNA. TCRdb fed the immunoSEQ multiplex PCR reads into MiXCR, producing one record per CDR3 protein. This sample has hundreds of thousands of distinct CDR3 sequences; 90% to 96% occur once, and the top ten carry about 0.095%. Per the germline V gene, CDR1 is MDHEN and CDR2 is SYDVKM. The CDR3 runs 15 residues. The germline V and J ends were trimmed by 6 bases and 9 bases, with 21 bases remaining between them. J is TRBJ1-5 and V is TRBV28; tentatively, D is TRBD1 (6 bases). The origin of this receptor is a human donor with Susac syndrome. The sample consisted of CD4+ T cells from PBMCs. The CDR3 region is CASSIPQGIGRPQHF. CDR3 bases: TGTGCCAGCAGCATCCCACAGGGTATTGGGCGGCCCCAGCATTTT. Drawing the rest from reference TRBV28 and TRBJ1-5, the complete variable domain is DVKVTQSSRYLVKRTGEKVFLECVQDMDHENMFWYRQDPGLGLRLIYFSYDVKMKEKGDIPEGYSVSREKKERFSLILESASTNQTSMYLCASSIPQGIGRPQHFGDGTRLSIL.